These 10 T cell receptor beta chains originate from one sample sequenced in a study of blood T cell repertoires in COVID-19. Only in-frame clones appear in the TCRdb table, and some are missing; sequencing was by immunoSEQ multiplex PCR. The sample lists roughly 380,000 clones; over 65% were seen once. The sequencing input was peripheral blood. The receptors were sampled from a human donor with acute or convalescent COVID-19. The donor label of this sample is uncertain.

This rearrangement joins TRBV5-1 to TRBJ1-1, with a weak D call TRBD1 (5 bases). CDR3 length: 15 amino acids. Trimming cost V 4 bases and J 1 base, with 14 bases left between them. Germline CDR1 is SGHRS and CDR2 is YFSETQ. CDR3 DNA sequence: TGCGCCAGCAGCAGGCTTTCAGGGAAGAACACTGAAGCTTTCTTT. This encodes CASSRLSGKNTEAFF. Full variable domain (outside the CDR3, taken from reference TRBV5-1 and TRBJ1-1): KAGVTQTPRYLIKTRGQQVTLSCSPISGHRSVSWYQQTPGQGLQFLFEYFSETQRNKGNFPGRFSGRQFSNSRSEMNVSTLELGDSALYLCASSRLSGKNTEAFFGQGTRLTVV.

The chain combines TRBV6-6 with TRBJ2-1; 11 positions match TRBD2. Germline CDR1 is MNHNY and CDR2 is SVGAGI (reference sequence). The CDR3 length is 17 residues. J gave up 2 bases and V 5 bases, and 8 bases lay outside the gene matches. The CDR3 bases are TGTGCCAGCAGTCCCGGGGGTAGCGGGAGGGCCTACAATGAGCAGTTCTTC. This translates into CASSPGGSGRAYNEQFF.

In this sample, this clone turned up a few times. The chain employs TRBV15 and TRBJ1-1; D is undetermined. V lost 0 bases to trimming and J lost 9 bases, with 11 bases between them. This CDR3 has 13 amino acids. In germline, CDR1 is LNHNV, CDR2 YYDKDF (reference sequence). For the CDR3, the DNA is TGTGCCACCAGCAGAGATCTCCGTCAGAAAGCTTTCTTT. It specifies CATSRDLRQKAFF.

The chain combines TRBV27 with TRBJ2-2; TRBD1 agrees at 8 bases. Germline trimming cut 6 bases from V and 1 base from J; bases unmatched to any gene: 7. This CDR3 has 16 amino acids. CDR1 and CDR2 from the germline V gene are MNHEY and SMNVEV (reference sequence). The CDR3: CASSRNDRGNTGELFF. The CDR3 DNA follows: TGTGCCAGCAGCCGCAATGACAGGGGGAACACCGGGGAGCTGTTTTTT.

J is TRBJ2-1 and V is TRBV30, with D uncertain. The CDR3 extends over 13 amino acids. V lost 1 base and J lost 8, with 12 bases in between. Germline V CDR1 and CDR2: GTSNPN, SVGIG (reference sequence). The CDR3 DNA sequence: TGTGCCTGGAGTGCCCCCTTGTCTGATGAGCAGTTCTTC. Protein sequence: CAWSAPLSDEQFF. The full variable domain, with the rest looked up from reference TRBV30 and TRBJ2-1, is SQTIHQWPATLVQPVGSPLSLECTVEGTSNPNLYWYRQAAGRGLQLLFYSVGIGQISSEVPQNLSASRPQDRQFILSSKKLLLSDSGFYLCAWSAPLSDEQFFGPGTRLTVL.

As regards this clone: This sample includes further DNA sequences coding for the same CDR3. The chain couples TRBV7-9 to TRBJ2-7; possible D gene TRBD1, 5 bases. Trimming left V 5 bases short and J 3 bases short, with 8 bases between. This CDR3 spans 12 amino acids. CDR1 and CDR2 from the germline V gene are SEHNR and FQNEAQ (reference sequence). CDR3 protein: CASSQQGYEQYF. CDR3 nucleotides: TGTGCCAGCAGCCAGCAGGGCTACGAGCAGTACTTC.

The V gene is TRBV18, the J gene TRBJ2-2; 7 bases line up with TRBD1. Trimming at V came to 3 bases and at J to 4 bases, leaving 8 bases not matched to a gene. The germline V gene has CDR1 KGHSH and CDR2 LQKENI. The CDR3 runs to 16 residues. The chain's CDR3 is CASSPNSGTATGELFF. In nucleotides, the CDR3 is TGTGCCAGCTCACCCAACTCCGGGACAGCCACCGGGGAGCTGTTTTTT.

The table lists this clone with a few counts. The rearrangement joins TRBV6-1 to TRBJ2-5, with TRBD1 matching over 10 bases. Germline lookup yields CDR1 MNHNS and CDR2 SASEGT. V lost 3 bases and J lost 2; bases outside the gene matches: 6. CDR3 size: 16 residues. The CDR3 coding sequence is TGTGCCAGCAGTGATGGGACAGGGGTGCTTCAAGAGACCCAGTACTTC. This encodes CASSDGTGVLQETQYF.

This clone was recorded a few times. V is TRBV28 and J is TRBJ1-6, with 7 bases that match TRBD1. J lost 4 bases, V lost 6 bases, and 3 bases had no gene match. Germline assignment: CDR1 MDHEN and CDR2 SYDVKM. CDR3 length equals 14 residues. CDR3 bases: TGTGCCAGCAGGACAGGGCAGTATAATTCACCCCTCCACTTT. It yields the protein CASRTGQYNSPLHF.

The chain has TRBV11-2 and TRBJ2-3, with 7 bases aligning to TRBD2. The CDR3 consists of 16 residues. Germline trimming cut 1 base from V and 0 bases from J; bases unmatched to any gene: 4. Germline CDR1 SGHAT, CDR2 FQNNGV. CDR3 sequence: CASSLVRTRSTDTQYF. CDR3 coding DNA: TGTGCCAGCAGCTTAGTCCGGACTAGGAGCACAGATACGCAGTATTTT.